The clone carrying this TCR beta chain appeared a few times. Antigen: not known. TCRdb processed the 5' RACE reads anew with MiXCR; each CDR3 protein has one entry. The sample records about 190,000 distinct CDR3 sequences, 15% to 20% being singletons. This sample stems from a study of identical twins. The length of the CDR3 is 14 residues. V was cut by 3 bases and J by 3 bases, with 12 bases left in between. The germline V gene has CDR1 DFQATT and CDR2 SNEGSKA (reference sequence). The study's findings and limits: Part of the zero-insertion signal could reflect confounding by invariant MAIT and iNKT cells.

The same specimen was also included in a second study, on T cells expressing NK-cell markers. From that study: Several of the experiments relied on an anti-gamma-delta TCR antibody so that only alpha-beta TCR T cells were sorted. A range of 1.0-7.0% of CD8+ T cells consisted of dominant NKG2C+ clonotypes in more than five donors.

The source of this sequence is a woman under 30 in good health. The sample consisted of CD8+ T cells sorted from blood. The rearrangement joins TRBV20-1 to TRBJ2-1; a weak D match, TRBD2 (6 bases). The CDR3 loop is CSASTASDYNEQFF. The CDR3 bases are TGCAGTGCTAGTACGGCTAGCGACTACAATGAGCAGTTCTTC.